These 27 T cell receptor beta chains share one sample of origin, sequenced in a study of shared clonotypes between healthy human individuals. Assay used: immunoSEQ multiplex PCR; TCRdb lists only in-frame clones, some missing. The repertoire holds about 520,000 clones, with more than 75% as singletons. Sequencing was carried out using PBMCs. These receptors came from a middle-aged woman in good health. Some clones in this sample may be carry-over from other donors' samples.

This clone was observed a few times. The chain carries TRBV9 and TRBJ2-5; D may be TRBD1 (6 bases). The J call is doubtful: the DNA matches TRBJ2-7 better. CDR1 and CDR2 from the germline V gene are SGDLS and YYNGEE. CDR3 length: 15 residues. CDR3 protein: CASSVWQDSSYEQYF. CDR3 nucleotide sequence: TGTGCCAGCAGCGTATGGCAGGACAGCTCCTACGAGCAGTACTTC.

This chain connects TRBV5-1 to TRBJ1-1; D is perhaps TRBD1 (5 bases). The CDR3 is 14 residues long. Per the germline V gene, CDR1 is SGHRS and CDR2 is YFSETQ. The V end was cut by 7 bases, the J end by 2 bases, with 15 bases between. The DNA of the CDR3 is TGCGCCAGCGCCCTCCGGGACCCTAACACTGAAGCTTTCTTT. As protein: CASALRDPNTEAFF.

The chain is built from TRBV5-1 and TRBJ2-5, with TRBD2 identical over 10 bases. CDR3 length: 16 amino acids. V lost 4 bases to trimming and J lost 5 bases; unmatched junction nucleotides: 11. The germline gives CDR1 SGHRS, CDR2 YFSETQ. Written as DNA, the CDR3 is TGCGCCAGCAGCCTCCGGACTAGCGGAGAGGGGGAGACCCAGTACTTC. Its translation is CASSLRTSGEGETQYF.

The CDR3 spells CASSATARGTGELFF. The CDR3 coding sequence is TGTGCCAGCAGCGCTACAGCTCGGGGCACCGGGGAGCTGTTTTTT. The V gene is TRBV11-2, the J gene TRBJ2-2, with a weak D call TRBD2 (5 bases). V was clipped by 5 bases and J by 4 bases, with 14 bases between them. The V gene's germline CDR1 is SGHAT and CDR2 FQNNGV. The CDR3 has 15 amino acids.

V is TRBV30 and J is TRBJ2-2; TRBD2 aligns across 9 bases. With 4 bases clipped from V and 7 bases from J, the junction kept 7 bases outside the gene matches. The CDR3 is made up of 14 amino acids. Germline CDR1 is GTSNPN and CDR2 is SVGIG (reference sequence). The CDR3 DNA is TGTGCCTGGAATGGCGGGAGGGCCTTCGGGGAGCTGTTTTTT. Translating gives CAWNGGRAFGELFF.

This chain uses TRBV6-1 with TRBJ2-3, with D perhaps TRBD2 (5 bases). The ends were cut back, 1 base at V and 5 bases at J, with 10 bases in the middle. The CDR3 length is 14 residues. CDR1 and CDR2 (germline): MNHNS, SASEGT. The CDR3 DNA is TGTGCCAGCAGTGAAGTTATTAGCGTAGATACGCAGTATTTT. Residues: CASSEVISVDTQYF.

As for this clone: In the same sample, other DNA sequences code for this CDR3. This chain links TRBV5-1 with TRBJ2-5; D remains unclear. Germline assignment: CDR1 SGHRS and CDR2 YFSETQ. V lost 0 bases and J 2 bases, leaving 5 bases between the germline ends. The CDR3 length is 13 residues. CDR3 nucleotide sequence: TGCGCCAGCAGCTTGGAAGGTCAAGAGACCCAGTACTTC. This encodes CASSLEGQETQYF.

The rearrangement joins TRBV19 to TRBJ2-2; 9 positions match TRBD2. Germline CDR1 reads LNHDA; CDR2 reads SQIVND (reference sequence). Germline trimming cut 5 bases from V and 4 bases from J; bases unmatched to any gene: 20. The CDR3 has 20 amino acids. CDR3 bases: TGTGCCAGTAGTCCCCGGGGGGGCTTTACGATAGCGGGAGCCACCGGGGAGCTGTTTTTT. This sequence encodes CASSPRGGFTIAGATGELFF.

J is TRBJ2-6 and V is TRBV2; possibly TRBD1 for D (5 bases). The CDR3 is 16 amino acids. Looked up from germline, CDR1 is SNHLY and CDR2 is FYNNEI. Trimming cost V 4 bases and J 2 bases, with 12 bases left between them. The DNA for the CDR3 is TGTGCCAGCAGTGGATTGGGGCAAGCTGGGGCCAACGTCCTGACTTTC. Protein product: CASSGLGQAGANVLTF.

V usage is TRBV18 and J usage is TRBJ2-4; 9 nucleotides align to TRBD1. The germline V gene encodes CDR1 KGHSH and CDR2 LQKENI. This CDR3 is built from 11 residues. The V segment lost 6 bases and the J segment 12 bases; nucleotides outside the gene matches: 3. CDR3 nucleotide sequence: TGTGCCAGCTCCCCGGGACAGGGTCAGTACTTC. It codes for CASSPGQGQYF.

This clone came up once. V and J are TRBV5-1 and TRBJ1-1; D is ambiguous. V was clipped by 2 bases and J by 8 bases, with 16 bases between them. This CDR3 is built from 14 residues. The germline V gene has CDR1 SGHRS and CDR2 YFSETQ. CDR3 residues: CASSFSAMGVEAFF. CDR3 nucleotide sequence: TGCGCCAGCAGCTTCTCGGCGATGGGCGTGGAAGCTTTCTTT.

The chain employs TRBV10-2 and TRBJ2-2; perhaps TRBD2 as D (6 bases). Between the trimmed V and J ends, which lost 5 bases and 0 bases, there was a span of 13 bases. Germline lookup yields CDR1 WSHSY and CDR2 SAAADI. This CDR3 comprises 16 residues. The CDR3 nucleotides are TGCGCCAGCAGTCAAACCTTAGCGGCGAACACCGGGGAGCTGTTTTTT. Amino acid sequence: CASSQTLAANTGELFF.

The V call is TRBV5-1, the J call TRBJ2-2, with TRBD1 identical over 8 bases. J gave up 5 bases and V 4 bases, and 1 base lay outside the gene matches. Germline loops: CDR1 SGHRS, CDR2 YFSETQ. CDR3 length equals 13 residues. CDR3 residues: CASSGQGTGELFF. Written as DNA, the CDR3 is TGCGCCAGCAGCGGACAGGGTACCGGGGAGCTGTTTTTT.

The chain employs TRBV5-1 and TRBJ1-2; 8 bases are a match to TRBD1. Unmatched junction bases numbered 10, after V lost 8 bases and J lost 4 bases. Germline CDR1 is SGHRS and CDR2 is YFSETQ. CDR3 size: 14 residues. The CDR3 here is CASREQGEVYGYTF. The CDR3 DNA reads TGCGCCAGTCGGGAACAGGGGGAAGTCTATGGCTACACCTTC.

The genes are TRBV18 and TRBJ2-2; no clear D. Germline values: CDR1 KGHSH, CDR2 LQKENI. This CDR3 is 16 amino acids long. V was trimmed by 2 bases and J by 4 bases, leaving 14 bases between them. CDR3 in amino acids: CASSPIRSPRTGELFF. For the CDR3, the DNA is TGTGCCAGCTCACCAATTCGCAGCCCCCGCACCGGGGAGCTGTTTTTT.

CDR3 amino acids: CASSPRDGEVREQFF. The CDR3 coding sequence is TGTGCCAGCAGCCCCCGGGACGGAGAAGTAAGGGAGCAGTTCTTC. The V gene is TRBV11-3, the J gene TRBJ2-1; D is perhaps TRBD1 or TRBD2 (5 bases each). Germline CDR1 SGHNT, CDR2 YENEEA. Trimming shortened V by 5 bases and J by 10 bases, and 21 bases separated the two germline ends. CDR3 size: 15 residues.

This chain connects TRBV28 to TRBJ2-1; 15 bases are shared with TRBD2. The CDR3 runs 16 residues. V lost 5 bases and J lost 4; bases outside the gene matches: 3. In germline, CDR1 is MDHEN, CDR2 SYDVKM. The CDR3 DNA reads TGTGCCAGCAGTCCCGGGACTAGCGGGAGGTACAATGAGCAGTTCTTC. This encodes CASSPGTSGRYNEQFF.

In regard to this clone: Relative to the germline gene, one junction end is altered; a read error may explain this. The V and J genes are TRBV7-7 and TRBJ2-1, with 10 bases that match TRBD1. The V gene's germline CDR1 is SSHAT and CDR2 FNYEAQ (reference sequence). The CDR3 consists of 16 residues. The CDR3 DNA is TGTGCTAGCAGCGCGACAGGGGGCGCTTCTTACAATGAGCAGTTCTTC. Residues: CASSATGGASYNEQFF.

The chain uses TRBV11-3 and TRBJ2-5; weak D call: TRBD1 (5 bases). Trimming left V 1 base short and J 5 bases short, with 17 bases between. The CDR3 is 16 amino acids. Germline CDR1 is SGHNT and CDR2 is YENEEA. DNA for the CDR3: TGTGCCAGCAGCTTAGGTTATCGGCAGGGCGGTGAGACCCAGTACTTC. Translating it yields CASSLGYRQGGETQYF.

V is TRBV9 and J is TRBJ2-3; 8 bases agree with TRBD2. CDR1 SGDLS and CDR2 YYNGEE come from the germline V gene. Trimming took 3 bases from V and 4 from J; bases not matched to a gene: 7. CDR3 length: 15 residues. CDR3 protein: CASSARGGRADTQYF. The CDR3 nucleotides read TGTGCCAGCAGCGCTCGGGGGGGGCGGGCAGATACGCAGTATTTT.

This clone was observed many times. At the DNA level, this CDR3 is encoded by other sequences in the same sample as well. CDR3 region: CASSVATSTDTQYF. CDR3 bases: TGTGCCAGCAGCGTAGCGACTAGCACAGATACGCAGTATTTT. The gene calls are TRBV9 and TRBJ2-3; no reliable D call. V shed 0 bases and J shed 0 bases, with 5 bases lying between them. The CDR3 is made up of 14 amino acids. Per the germline V gene, CDR1 is SGDLS and CDR2 is YYNGEE.

The rearrangement uses TRBV5-4 and TRBJ2-5; D might be TRBD2 (6 bases). The germline CDR1 and CDR2 sequences are SGHNT and YYREEE (reference sequence). Trimming took 3 bases from V and 1 from J, leaving 16 bases between them. The CDR3 extends over 16 amino acids. In DNA form, the CDR3 reads TGTGCCAGCAGCTCCGCAGGATTAGCGGCCCAAGAGACCCAGTACTTC. The encoded protein is CASSSAGLAAQETQYF. Filled out from reference TRBV5-4 and TRBJ2-5, the complete variable domain reads ETGVTQSPTHLIKTRGQQVTLRCSSQSGHNTVSWYQQALGQGPQFIFQYYREEENGRGNFPPRFSGLQFPNYSSELNVNALELDDSALYLCASSSAGLAAQETQYFGPGTRLLVL.

The chain links TRBV18 to TRBJ2-3; D may be TRBD2 (6 bases). Per the germline V gene, CDR1 is KGHSH and CDR2 is LQKENI. The CDR3 totals 13 residues. The ends were cut back, 4 bases at V and 4 bases at J, with 9 bases in the middle. The CDR3: CASSQRLADTQYF. The CDR3 DNA is TGTGCCAGCTCACAGAGACTAGCAGATACGCAGTATTTT. The complete variable domain, with remaining parts taken from reference TRBV18 and TRBJ2-3, reads NAGVMQNPRHLVRRRGQEARLRCSPMKGHSHVYWYRQLPEEGLKFMVYLQKENIIDESGMPKERFSAEFPKEGPSILRIQQVVRGDSAAYFCASSQRLADTQYFGPGTRLTVL.

The gene calls are TRBV7-2 and TRBJ2-7; no reliable D call. CDR1 and CDR2 from the germline V gene are SGHTA and FQGNSA. This CDR3 has 14 amino acids. V dropped 3 bases and J dropped 2 bases, with 11 bases sitting between them. CDR3 sequence reads: CASSFTVPAYEQYF. CDR3 DNA: TGTGCCAGCAGCTTTACAGTCCCTGCCTACGAGCAGTACTTC.

The chain is built from TRBV11-2 and TRBJ2-2, with D possibly being TRBD1 or TRBD2 (5 bases each). CDR3 length equals 15 residues. V lost 5 bases to trimming and J lost 0 bases, with 10 bases between them. CDR1 is SGHAT and CDR2 is FQNNGV in the germline V gene. The CDR3 spells CASSEGTANTGELFF. CDR3 in DNA: TGTGCCAGCAGCGAGGGGACGGCGAACACCGGGGAGCTGTTTTTT.

CDR3 sequence (DNA): TGTGCCAGCAGCTTAAACCTTGGGAACGGGGAGCAGTTCTTC. Its protein is CASSLNLGNGEQFF. V usage is TRBV7-2 and J usage is TRBJ2-1; D unresolved. Trimming stripped 2 bases from V and 10 bases from J, with 15 bases between. The CDR3 has 14 amino acids. The germline V gene has CDR1 SGHTA and CDR2 FQGNSA.

CDR3 bases: TGTGCCAGCAGCTTAGCGAGCGCCAATCAGCCCCAGCATTTT. Its translation: CASSLASANQPQHF. The chain links TRBV7-9 to TRBJ1-5, with D hard to call. The CDR3 has 14 residues. Germline CDR1 SEHNR, CDR2 FQNEAQ (reference sequence). Deletions cut 0 bases from V and 3 bases from J, with 6 bases between.